This T cell receptor beta chain stems from a study of T cell responses to AZD1222 COVID-19 vaccine. Points on this clone: Its antigen is not identified.

Trimming left V 2 bases short and J 0 bases short, with 11 bases between. CDR3 length: 16 residues. CDR1 is MNHNS and CDR2 is SASEGT in the germline V gene. Some clones are missing from TCRdb's copy, which holds only in-frame ones; the method was immunoSEQ multiplex PCR. This table has tens of thousands of clones, around nine tenths appearing once. Findings and caveats of the study: Without day 14 samples, only post-peak T cell repertoires were studied. Spike-specific TCR breadth and depth were elevated following two AZD1222 doses. Researchers report vaccine-associated CD4 TCRs spanning spike, with dominance at 160-218 and 743-854.

Sequenced here: peripheral blood, sampled on day 0 of AZD1222 vaccination. This clonotype was sampled from an adult in good health. The chain is built from TRBV6-1 and TRBJ1-3, with D unclear. This chain's CDR3 is CASSEIGIYSGNTIYF. The CDR3 region has the DNA TGTGCCAGCAGTGAAATTGGGATCTACTCTGGAAACACCATATATTTT.